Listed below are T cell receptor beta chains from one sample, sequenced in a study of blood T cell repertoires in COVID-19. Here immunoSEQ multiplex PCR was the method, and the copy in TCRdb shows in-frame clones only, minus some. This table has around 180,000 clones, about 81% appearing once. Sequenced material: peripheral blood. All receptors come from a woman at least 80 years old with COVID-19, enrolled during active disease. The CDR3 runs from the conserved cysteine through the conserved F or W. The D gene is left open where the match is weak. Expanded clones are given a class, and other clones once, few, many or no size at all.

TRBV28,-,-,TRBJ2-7,CASSAWGSSYEQYF,TGTGCCAGCAGTGCCTGGGGCAGTTCCTACGAGCAGTACTTC
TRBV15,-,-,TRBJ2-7,CATSRGSSVTYEQYF,TGTGCCACCAGCAGAGGGTCTAGCGTGACCTACGAGCAGTACTTC
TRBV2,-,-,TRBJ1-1,CASSEAAGNWNTEAFF,TGTGCCAGCAGTGAAGCTGCGGGAAATTGGAACACTGAAGCTTTCTTT
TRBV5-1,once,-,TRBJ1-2,CASSSGQGILSRGYTF,TGCGCCAGCAGCTCCGGCCAGGGAATCCTGAGTCGAGGCTACACCTTC
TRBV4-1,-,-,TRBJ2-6,CASSQGRVPGANVLTF,TGCGCCAGCAGCCAAGGCAGGGTGCCCGGGGCCAACGTCCTGACTTTC
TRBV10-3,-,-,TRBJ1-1,CAISEFGGHSEAFF,TGTGCCATCAGCGAGTTCGGGGGGCACTCTGAAGCTTTCTTT
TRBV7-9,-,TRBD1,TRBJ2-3,CASSSPAGQADTSTDTQYF,TGTGCCAGCAGCTCGCCCGCCGGACAGGCGGACACTAGCACAGATACGCAGTATTTT
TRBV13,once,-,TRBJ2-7,CASSLGLSRHEQYF,TGTGCCAGCAGCTTAGGCCTATCGAGGCACGAGCAGTACTTC
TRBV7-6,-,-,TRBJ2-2,CASSSGSGELFF,TGTGCCAGCAGCTCAGGGTCCGGGGAGCTGTTTTTT
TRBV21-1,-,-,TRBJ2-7,CASSKGRSAHEQYF,TGTGCCAGCAGCAAAGGCAGGTCTGCCCACGAGCAGTACTTC
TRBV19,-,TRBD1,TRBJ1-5,CASSIGGGGTGRQPQHF,TGTGCCAGTAGTATAGGAGGGGGGGGGACAGGTCGTCAGCCCCAGCATTTT
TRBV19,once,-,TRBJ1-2,CASLSTVGLLRGYTF,TGTGCCAGTCTATCGACAGTAGGGCTATTGAGGGGCTACACCTTC
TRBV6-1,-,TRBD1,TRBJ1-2,CASSDQSRTGGFGYTF,TGTGCCAGCAGTGACCAGAGTAGGACAGGGGGCTTTGGCTACACCTTC
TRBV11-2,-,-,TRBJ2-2,CASSLLGAANTGELFF,TGTGCCAGCAGCTTATTAGGGGCCGCGAACACCGGGGAGCTGTTTTTT
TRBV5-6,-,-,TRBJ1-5,CASSLAGLINQPQHF,TGTGCCAGCAGCTTGGCGGGACTGATCAATCAGCCCCAGCATTTT
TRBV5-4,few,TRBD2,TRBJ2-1,CASSPGLAGDEQFF,TGTGCCAGCAGCCCGGGACTAGCGGGAGATGAGCAGTTCTTC
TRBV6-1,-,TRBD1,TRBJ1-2,CASSEALHRDRGDGYTF,TGTGCCAGCAGTGAAGCGCTTCACCGGGACAGGGGGGATGGCTACACCTTC
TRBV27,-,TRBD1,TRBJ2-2,CASSWWTGGTGELFF,TGTGCCAGCAGTTGGTGGACAGGGGGCACCGGGGAGCTGTTTTTT
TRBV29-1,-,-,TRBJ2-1,CSVQPLAGMLNEQFF,TGCAGCGTTCAGCCCCTCGCAGGGATGTTGAATGAGCAGTTCTTC
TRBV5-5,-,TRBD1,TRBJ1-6,CATAPGQGDSPLHF,TGTGCCACCGCCCCGGGACAGGGAGATTCACCCCTCCACTTT
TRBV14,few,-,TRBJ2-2,CASRRRLGAGELFF,TGTGCCAGCAGGCGTAGGCTCGGGGCCGGGGAGCTGTTTTTT
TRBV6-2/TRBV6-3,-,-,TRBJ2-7,CASSYTIELMNPSEQYF,TGTGCCAGCAGTTACACCATAGAGCTTATGAACCCTTCCGAGCAGTACTTC
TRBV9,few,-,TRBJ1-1,CASSVTGMNTEAFF,TGTGCCAGCAGCGTCACAGGAATGAACACTGAAGCTTTCTTT
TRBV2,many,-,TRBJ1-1,CASSEIGGAEAFF,TGTGCCAGCAGTGAAATTGGGGGCGCTGAAGCTTTCTTT
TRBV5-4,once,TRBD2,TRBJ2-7,CASSYGLAGASYEQYF,TGTGCCAGCAGCTATGGACTAGCGGGGGCTTCCTACGAGCAGTACTTC
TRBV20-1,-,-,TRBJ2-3,CSASLGPGGFGDTQYF,TGCAGTGCTAGTTTGGGGCCAGGGGGGTTCGGTGATACGCAGTATTTT
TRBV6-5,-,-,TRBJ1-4,CASIGQGEKLFF,TGTGCCAGCATAGGGCAGGGAGAAAAACTGTTTTTT
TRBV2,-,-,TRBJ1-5,CASSERSRNQPQHF,TGTGCCAGCAGTGAAAGGAGTCGCAATCAGCCCCAGCATTTT
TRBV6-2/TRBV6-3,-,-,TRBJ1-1,CASSNPGSRRGTEAFF,TGTGCCAGCAGTAATCCTGGGTCTCGCAGGGGCACTGAAGCTTTCTTT
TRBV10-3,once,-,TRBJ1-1,CAISEEGGGTEAFF,TGTGCCATCAGTGAAGAGGGAGGAGGGACTGAAGCTTTCTTT
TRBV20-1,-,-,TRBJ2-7,CSASPIYEQYF,TGCAGTGCTAGCCCTATATACGAGCAGTACTTC
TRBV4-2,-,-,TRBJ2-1,CASSQGLPTEQFF,TGTGCCAGCAGCCAAGGACTGCCTACGGAGCAGTTCTTC
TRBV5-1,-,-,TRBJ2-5,CASSLEQPQETQYF,TGCGCCAGCAGCTTGGAACAGCCCCAAGAGACCCAGTACTTC
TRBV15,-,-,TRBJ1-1,CATSREYSSTEAFF,TGTGCCACCAGCAGAGAGTACAGCTCCACTGAAGCTTTCTTT
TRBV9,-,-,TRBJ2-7,CASSVEAGVDYEQYF,TGTGCCAGCAGCGTAGAGGCCGGGGTTGACTACGAGCAGTACTTC
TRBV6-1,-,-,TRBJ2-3,CASSEEVRGTDTQYF,TGTGCCAGCAGTGAAGAGGTCAGGGGCACAGATACGCAGTATTTT
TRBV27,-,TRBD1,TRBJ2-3,CASSSRGRIDTQYF,TGTGCCAGCAGTTCCAGGGGGCGAATAGATACGCAGTATTTT
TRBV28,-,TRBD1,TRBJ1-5,CASSSPTGVDSNQPQHF,TGTGCCAGCAGTTCCCCGACAGGGGTCGATAGCAATCAGCCCCAGCATTTT
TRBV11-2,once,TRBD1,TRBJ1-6,CASSPTGGSSPLHF,TGTGCCAGCAGCCCGACAGGGGGATCGTCACCCCTCCACTTT
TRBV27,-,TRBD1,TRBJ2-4,CASSKSFDRGNIQYF,TGTGCCAGCAGTAAATCCTTTGACAGGGGCAACATTCAGTACTTC
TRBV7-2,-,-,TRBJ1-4,CASATQGFTNEKLFF,TGTGCCAGCGCAACTCAGGGGTTCACTAATGAAAAACTGTTTTTT
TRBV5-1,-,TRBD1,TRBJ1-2,CASSSGTGDYNYGYTF,TGCGCCAGCAGCTCCGGGACAGGGGATTACAACTATGGCTACACCTTC
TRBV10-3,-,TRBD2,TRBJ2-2,CAISDSGLAGKMSGELFF,TGTGCCATCAGTGATTCGGGACTAGCGGGAAAAATGTCCGGGGAGCTGTTTTTT
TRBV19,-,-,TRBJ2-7,CASSAEMSQIPYEQYF,TGTGCCAGTAGTGCGGAGATGTCCCAGATCCCCTACGAGCAGTACTTC
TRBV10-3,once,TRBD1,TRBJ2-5,CATTDRAEETQYF,TGTGCCACTACAGACAGGGCGGAGGAGACCCAGTACTTC
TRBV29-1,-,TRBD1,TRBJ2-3,CSVDGLRGLGTDTQYF,TGCAGCGTTGACGGGCTCAGGGGGCTTGGCACAGATACGCAGTATTTT
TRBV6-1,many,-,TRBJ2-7,CASSEGEEFLSSYEQYF,TGTGCCAGCAGTGAAGGAGAGGAGTTCCTCAGCTCCTACGAGCAGTACTTC
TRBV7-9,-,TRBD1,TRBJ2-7,CASSLVAGGSYEQYF,TGTGCCAGCAGCTTAGTGGCAGGGGGCTCCTACGAGCAGTACTTC
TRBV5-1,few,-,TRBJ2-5,CASSWPEETQYF,TGCGCCAGCAGCTGGCCCGAAGAGACCCAGTACTTC
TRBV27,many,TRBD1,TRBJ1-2,CASGLTGRYGYTF,TGTGCCAGCGGGCTGACAGGGAGGTATGGCTACACCTTC
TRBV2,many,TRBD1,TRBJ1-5,CASRGTGDSNQPQHF,TGTGCCAGCAGGGGGACAGGGGATAGCAATCAGCCCCAGCATTTT
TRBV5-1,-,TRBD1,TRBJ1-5,CASSPPGQGPSVNQPQHF,TGCGCCAGCAGCCCCCCGGGACAGGGACCAAGTGTCAATCAGCCCCAGCATTTT
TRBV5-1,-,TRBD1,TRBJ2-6,CASSRDGQGAPGANVLTF,TGCGCCAGCAGCCGCGACGGACAGGGGGCGCCTGGGGCCAACGTCCTGACTTTC